This T cell receptor (beta chain) was sequenced during a study of technical replicates of blood from a few donors. The protocol was immunoSEQ multiplex PCR, while the TCRdb copy is restricted to in-frame clones and leaves out a portion. The data contain around 89,000 clones, roughly 94% of them singletons. The CDR3 sequence is 13 residues long. CDR1 and CDR2 (germline): SGHTA, FQGNSA. The ends were cut back, 4 bases at V and 16 bases at J, with 19 bases in the middle. The V gene is TRBV7-2, the J gene TRBJ1-4; no firm D call. The sequenced material came from T cells isolated from PBMCs. The receptor comes from a human donor in good health. The chain's CDR3 is CASSSPGQPGRFF. In DNA form, the CDR3 reads TGTGCCAGCAGCTCGCCGGGTCAGCCCGGTCGGTTTTTT.